The T cell receptor beta chain under discussion was sequenced for a study of shared T cell receptors in the human thymus. V was shortened by 5 bases and J by 3 bases, with 19 bases between the two germline ends. Per the germline V gene, CDR1 is SEHNR and CDR2 is FQNEAQ (reference sequence). This CDR3 spans 16 amino acids. The assay was immunoSEQ multiplex PCR, and TCRdb's table has in-frame clones only and misses some. In the table there are about 540,000 clones, around 82% of which are singletons. The same data also went into a second study, on human thymus T cells. This second report adds: Corrective surgery for congenital heart defects was being performed on the healthy Finnish infants who were the donors. Resections that were taken during corrective heart surgery supplied the thymus tissue. Thymic as well as blood repertoires seemed to favor certain V and J genes unevenly. Thymic repertoires overlap heavily among unrelated individuals, related research has reported.

The sequence derives from a boy under three years old with a congenital heart defect. The chain joins TRBV7-9 to TRBJ1-2; D gene unclear. The sequenced material came from thymocytes. The CDR3 bases are TGTGCCAGCAGCGCTCTCGTAGAGGGTTACCACTATGGCTACACCTTC. This codes for CASSALVEGYHYGYTF.